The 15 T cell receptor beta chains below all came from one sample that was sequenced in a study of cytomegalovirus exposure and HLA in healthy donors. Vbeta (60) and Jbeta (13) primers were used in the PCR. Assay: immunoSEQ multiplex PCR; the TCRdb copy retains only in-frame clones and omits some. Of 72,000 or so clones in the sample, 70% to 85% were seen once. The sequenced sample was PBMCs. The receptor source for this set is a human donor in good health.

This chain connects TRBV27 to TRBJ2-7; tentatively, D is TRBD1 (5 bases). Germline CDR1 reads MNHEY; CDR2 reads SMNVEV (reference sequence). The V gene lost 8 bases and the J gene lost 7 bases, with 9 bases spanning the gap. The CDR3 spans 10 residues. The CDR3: CASGAGEQYF. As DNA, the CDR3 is TGTGCCAGCGGGGCAGGGGAGCAGTACTTC.

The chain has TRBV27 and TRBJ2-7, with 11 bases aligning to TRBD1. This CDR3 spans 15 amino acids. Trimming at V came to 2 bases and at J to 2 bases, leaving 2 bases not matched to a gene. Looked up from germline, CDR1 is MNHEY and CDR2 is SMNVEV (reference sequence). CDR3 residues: CASSLGQGAAYEQYF. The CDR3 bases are TGTGCCAGCAGTTTAGGACAGGGGGCCGCCTACGAGCAGTACTTC.

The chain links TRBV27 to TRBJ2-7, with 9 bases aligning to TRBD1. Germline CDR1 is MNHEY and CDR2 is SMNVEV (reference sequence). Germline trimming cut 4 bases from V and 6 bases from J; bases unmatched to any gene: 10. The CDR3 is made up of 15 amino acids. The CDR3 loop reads CASSSAPGTGREQYF. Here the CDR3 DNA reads TGTGCCAGCAGTTCGGCCCCTGGGACAGGGCGCGAGCAGTACTTC.

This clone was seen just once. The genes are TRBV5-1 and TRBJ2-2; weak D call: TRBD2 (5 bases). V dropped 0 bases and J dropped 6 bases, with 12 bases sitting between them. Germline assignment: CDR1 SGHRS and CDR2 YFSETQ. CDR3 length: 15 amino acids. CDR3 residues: CASSLEPAGAGELFF. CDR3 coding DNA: TGCGCCAGCAGCTTGGAACCCGCCGGGGCCGGGGAGCTGTTTTTT.

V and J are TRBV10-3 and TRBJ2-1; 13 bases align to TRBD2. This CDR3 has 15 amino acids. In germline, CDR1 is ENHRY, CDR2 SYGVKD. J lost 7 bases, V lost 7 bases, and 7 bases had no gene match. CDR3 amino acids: CAINGLAGEENEQFF. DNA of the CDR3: TGTGCCATCAACGGACTAGCGGGAGAGGAAAATGAGCAGTTCTTC.

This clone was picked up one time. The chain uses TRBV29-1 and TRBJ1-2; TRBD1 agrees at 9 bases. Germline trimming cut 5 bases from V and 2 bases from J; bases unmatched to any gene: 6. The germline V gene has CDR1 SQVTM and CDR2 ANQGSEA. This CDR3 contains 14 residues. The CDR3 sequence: CSVKSDRGNYGYTF. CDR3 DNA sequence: TGCAGCGTTAAATCGGACAGGGGAAACTATGGCTACACCTTC. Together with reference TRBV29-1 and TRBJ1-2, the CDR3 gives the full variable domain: SAVISQKPSRDICQRGTSLTIQCQVDSQVTMMFWYRQQPGQSLTLIATANQGSEATYESGFVIDKFPISRPNLTFSTLTVSNMSPEDSSIYLCSVKSDRGNYGYTFGSGTRLTVV.

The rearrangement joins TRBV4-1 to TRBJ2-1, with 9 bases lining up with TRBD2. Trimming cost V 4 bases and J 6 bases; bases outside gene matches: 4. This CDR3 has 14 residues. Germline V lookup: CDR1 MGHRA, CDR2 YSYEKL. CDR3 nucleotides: TGCGCCAGCAGCCTCCAGGGACTAGCCAATGAGCAGTTCTTC. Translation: CASSLQGLANEQFF.

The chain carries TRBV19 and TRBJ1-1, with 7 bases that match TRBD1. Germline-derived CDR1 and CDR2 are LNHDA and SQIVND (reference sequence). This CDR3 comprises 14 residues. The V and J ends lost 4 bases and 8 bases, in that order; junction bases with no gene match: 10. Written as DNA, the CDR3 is TGTGCCAGTAGTAGACCCGGGACAGCTAAGGAAGCTTTCTTT. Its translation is CASSRPGTAKEAFF.

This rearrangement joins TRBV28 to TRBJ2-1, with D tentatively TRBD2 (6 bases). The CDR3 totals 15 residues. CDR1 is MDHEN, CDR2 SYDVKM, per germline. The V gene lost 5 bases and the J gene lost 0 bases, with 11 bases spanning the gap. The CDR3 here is CASSTLGGSYNEQFF. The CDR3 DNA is TGTGCCAGCAGTACCCTCGGGGGCTCCTACAATGAGCAGTTCTTC. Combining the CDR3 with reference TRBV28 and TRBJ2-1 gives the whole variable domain DVKVTQSSRYLVKRTGEKVFLECVQDMDHENMFWYRQDPGLGLRLIYFSYDVKMKEKGDIPEGYSVSREKKERFSLILESASTNQTSMYLCASSTLGGSYNEQFFGPGTRLTVL.

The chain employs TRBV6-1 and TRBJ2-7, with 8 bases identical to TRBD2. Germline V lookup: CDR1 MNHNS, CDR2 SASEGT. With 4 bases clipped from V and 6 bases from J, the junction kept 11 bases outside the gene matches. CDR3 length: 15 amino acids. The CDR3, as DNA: TGTGCCAGCAGTGGGATTAGCGGGATCGCTCTCGAGCAGTACTTC. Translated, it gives CASSGISGIALEQYF.

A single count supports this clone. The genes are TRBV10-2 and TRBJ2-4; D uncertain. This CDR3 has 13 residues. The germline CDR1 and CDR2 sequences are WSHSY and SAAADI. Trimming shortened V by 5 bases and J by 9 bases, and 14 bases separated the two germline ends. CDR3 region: CASSKTIRGIQYF. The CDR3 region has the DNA TGCGCCAGCAGTAAAACCATCCGCGGCATTCAGTACTTC.

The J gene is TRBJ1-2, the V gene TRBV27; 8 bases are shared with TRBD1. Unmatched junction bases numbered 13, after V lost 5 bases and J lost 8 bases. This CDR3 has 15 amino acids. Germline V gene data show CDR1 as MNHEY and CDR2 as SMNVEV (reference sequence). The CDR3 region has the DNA TGTGCCAGCAGTGGGACAGGATTCGTTGGGGAAGGCTACACCTTC. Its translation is CASSGTGFVGEGYTF.

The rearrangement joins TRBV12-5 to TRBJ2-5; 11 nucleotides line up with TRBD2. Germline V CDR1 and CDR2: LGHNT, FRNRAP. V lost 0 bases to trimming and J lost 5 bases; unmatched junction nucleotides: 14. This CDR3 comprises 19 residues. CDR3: CASGLVPDGLAGGRETQYF. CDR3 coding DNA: TGTGCTAGTGGTTTGGTTCCCGACGGGCTAGCGGGGGGAAGGGAGACCCAGTACTTC.

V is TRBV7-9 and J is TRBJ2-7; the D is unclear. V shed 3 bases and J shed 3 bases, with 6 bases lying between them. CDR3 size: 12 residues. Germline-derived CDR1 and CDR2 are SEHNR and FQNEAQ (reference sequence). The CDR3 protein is CASSLQYYEQYF. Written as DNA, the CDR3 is TGTGCCAGCAGCTTGCAGTACTACGAGCAGTACTTC. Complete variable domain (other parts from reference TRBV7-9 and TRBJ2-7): DTGVSQNPRHKITKRGQNVTFRCDPISEHNRLYWYRQTLGQGPEFLTYFQNEAQLEKSRLLSDRFSAERPKGSFSTLEIQRTEQGDSAMYLCASSLQYYEQYFGPGTRLTVT.

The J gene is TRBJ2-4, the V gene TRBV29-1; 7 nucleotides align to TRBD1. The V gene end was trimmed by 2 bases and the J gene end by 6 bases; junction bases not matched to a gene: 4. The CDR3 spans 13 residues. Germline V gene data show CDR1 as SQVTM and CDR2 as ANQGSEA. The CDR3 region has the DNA TGCAGCGTTGAAAAGGCAGGGGGAAACATTCAGTACTTC. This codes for CSVEKAGGNIQYF.